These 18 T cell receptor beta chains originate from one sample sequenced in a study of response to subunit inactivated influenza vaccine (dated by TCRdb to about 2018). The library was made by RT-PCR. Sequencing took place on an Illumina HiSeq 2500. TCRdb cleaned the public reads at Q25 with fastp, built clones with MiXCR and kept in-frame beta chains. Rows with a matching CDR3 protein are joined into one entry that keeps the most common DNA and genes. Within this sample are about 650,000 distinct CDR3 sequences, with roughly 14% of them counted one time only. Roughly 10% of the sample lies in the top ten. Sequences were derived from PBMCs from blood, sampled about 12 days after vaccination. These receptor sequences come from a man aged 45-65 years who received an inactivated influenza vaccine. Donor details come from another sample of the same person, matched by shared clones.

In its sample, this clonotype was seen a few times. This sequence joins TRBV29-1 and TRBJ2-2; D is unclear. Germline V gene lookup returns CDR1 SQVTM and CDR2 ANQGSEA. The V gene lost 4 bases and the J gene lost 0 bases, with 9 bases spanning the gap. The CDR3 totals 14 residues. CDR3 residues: CSVASGTNTGELFF. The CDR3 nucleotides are TGCAGCGTTGCTTCCGGAACGAACACCGGGGAGCTGTTTTTT.

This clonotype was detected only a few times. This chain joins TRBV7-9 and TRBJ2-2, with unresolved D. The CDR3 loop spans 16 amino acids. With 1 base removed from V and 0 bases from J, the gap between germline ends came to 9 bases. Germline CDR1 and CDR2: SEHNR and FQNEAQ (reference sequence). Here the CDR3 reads CASSLGPRSNTGELFF. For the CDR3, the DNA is TGTGCCAGCAGCTTAGGCCCGAGGTCGAACACCGGGGAGCTGTTTTTT.

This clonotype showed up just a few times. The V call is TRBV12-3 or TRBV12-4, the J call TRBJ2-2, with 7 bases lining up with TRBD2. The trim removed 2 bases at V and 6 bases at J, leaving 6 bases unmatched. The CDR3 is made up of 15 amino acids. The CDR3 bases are TGTGCCAGCAGTTTATGGACTAGGGTGTCCGGGGAGCTGTTTTTT. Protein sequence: CASSLWTRVSGELFF.

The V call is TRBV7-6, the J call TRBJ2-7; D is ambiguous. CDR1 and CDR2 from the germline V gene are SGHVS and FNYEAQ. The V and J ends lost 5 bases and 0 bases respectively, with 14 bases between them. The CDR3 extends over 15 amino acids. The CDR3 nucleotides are TGTGCCAGCAGCCCCCACCCCTCCCGCTCCTACGAGCAGTACTTC. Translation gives CASSPHPSRSYEQYF.

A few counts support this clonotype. Here the CDR3 reads CASSEIFGWRETQYF. CDR3 in DNA: TGTGCCAGCAGTGAAATTTTCGGGTGGCGAGAGACCCAGTACTTC. This sequence joins TRBV6-1 and TRBJ2-5, with D unclear. The CDR3 sequence is 15 residues long. Per the germline V gene, CDR1 is MNHNS and CDR2 is SASEGT. The V end was cut by 2 bases, the J end by 4 bases, with 14 bases between.

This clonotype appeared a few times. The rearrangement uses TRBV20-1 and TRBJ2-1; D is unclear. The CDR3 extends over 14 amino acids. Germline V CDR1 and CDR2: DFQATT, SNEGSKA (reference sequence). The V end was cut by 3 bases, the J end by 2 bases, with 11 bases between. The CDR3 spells CSARGGSTYNEQFF. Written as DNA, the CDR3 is TGCAGTGCTAGGGGCGGATCAACCTACAATGAGCAGTTCTTC.

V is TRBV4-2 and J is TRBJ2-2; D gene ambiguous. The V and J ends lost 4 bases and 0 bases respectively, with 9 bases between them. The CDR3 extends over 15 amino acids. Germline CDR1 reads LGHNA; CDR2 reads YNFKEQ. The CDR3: CASSPQASNTGELFF. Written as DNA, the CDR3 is TGTGCCAGCAGCCCTCAAGCGTCGAACACCGGGGAGCTGTTTTTT.

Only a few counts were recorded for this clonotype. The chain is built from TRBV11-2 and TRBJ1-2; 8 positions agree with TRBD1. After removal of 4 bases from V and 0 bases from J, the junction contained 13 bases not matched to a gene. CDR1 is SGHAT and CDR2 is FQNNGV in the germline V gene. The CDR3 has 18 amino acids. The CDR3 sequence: CASSSPRRDRPANYGYTF. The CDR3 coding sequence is TGTGCCAGCAGCTCGCCCAGACGGGACAGGCCAGCTAACTATGGCTACACCTTC.

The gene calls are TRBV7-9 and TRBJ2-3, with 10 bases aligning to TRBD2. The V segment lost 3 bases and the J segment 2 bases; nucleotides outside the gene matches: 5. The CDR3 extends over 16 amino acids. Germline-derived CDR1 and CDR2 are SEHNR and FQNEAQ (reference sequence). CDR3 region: CASSLMLAGDTDTQYF. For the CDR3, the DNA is TGTGCCAGCAGCTTGATGCTAGCGGGAGACACAGATACGCAGTATTTT.

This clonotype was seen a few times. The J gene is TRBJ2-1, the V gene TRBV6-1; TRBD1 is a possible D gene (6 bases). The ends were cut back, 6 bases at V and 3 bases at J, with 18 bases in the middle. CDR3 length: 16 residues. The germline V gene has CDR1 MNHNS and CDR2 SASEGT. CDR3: CASRTDYRANYNEQFF. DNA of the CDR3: TGTGCCAGCAGAACTGATTACAGGGCTAACTACAATGAGCAGTTCTTC.

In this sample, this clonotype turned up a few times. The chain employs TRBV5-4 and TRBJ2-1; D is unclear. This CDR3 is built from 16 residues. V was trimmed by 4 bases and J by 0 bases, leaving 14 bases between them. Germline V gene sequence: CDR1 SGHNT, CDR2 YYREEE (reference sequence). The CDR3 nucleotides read TGTGCCAGCAGCACCGCTCCAGTTAGCTCCTACAATGAGCAGTTCTTC. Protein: CASSTAPVSSYNEQFF.

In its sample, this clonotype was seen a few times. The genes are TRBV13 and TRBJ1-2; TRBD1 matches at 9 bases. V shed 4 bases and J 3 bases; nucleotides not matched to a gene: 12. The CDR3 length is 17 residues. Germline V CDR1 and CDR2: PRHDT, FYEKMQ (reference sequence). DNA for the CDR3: TGTGCCAGCAGCTCATCTCCCGGGACAGGGATCCACTATGGCTACACCTTC. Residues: CASSSSPGTGIHYGYTF.

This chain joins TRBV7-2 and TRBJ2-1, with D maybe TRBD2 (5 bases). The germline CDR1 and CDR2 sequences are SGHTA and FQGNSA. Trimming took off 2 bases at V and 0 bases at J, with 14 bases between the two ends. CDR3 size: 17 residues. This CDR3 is CASSLSLAGLSYNEQFF. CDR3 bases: TGTGCCAGCAGCTTAAGTCTGGCGGGCCTCTCCTACAATGAGCAGTTCTTC.

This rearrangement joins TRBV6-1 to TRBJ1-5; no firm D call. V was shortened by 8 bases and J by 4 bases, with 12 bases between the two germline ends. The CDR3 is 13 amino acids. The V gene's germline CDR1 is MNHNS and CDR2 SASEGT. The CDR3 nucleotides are TGTGCCAGCCTTTTCGGGAGAAATCAGCCCCAGCATTTT. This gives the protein CASLFGRNQPQHF.

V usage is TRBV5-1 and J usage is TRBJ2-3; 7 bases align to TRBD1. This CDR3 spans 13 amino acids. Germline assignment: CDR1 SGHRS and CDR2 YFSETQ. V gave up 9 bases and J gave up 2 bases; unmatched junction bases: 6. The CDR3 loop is CATTQGDTDTQYF. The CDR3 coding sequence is TGCGCCACAACCCAGGGGGACACAGATACGCAGTATTTT.

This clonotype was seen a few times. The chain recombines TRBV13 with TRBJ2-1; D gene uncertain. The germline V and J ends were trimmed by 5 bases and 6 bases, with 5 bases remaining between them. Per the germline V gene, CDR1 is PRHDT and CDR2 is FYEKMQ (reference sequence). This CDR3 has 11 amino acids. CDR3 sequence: CASSAGNEQFF. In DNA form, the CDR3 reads TGTGCCAGCAGCGCAGGCAATGAGCAGTTCTTC. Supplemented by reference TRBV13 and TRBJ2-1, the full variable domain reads AAGVIQSPRHLIKEKRETATLKCYPIPRHDTVYWYQQGPGQDPQFLISFYEKMQSDKGSIPDRFSAQQFSDYHSELNMSSLELGDSALYFCASSAGNEQFFGPGTRLTVL.

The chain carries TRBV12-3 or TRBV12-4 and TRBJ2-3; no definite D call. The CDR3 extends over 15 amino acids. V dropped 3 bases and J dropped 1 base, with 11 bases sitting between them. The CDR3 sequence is CASSFLDDRTDTQYF. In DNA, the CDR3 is TGTGCCAGCAGTTTTTTAGACGACCGCACAGATACGCAGTATTTT.

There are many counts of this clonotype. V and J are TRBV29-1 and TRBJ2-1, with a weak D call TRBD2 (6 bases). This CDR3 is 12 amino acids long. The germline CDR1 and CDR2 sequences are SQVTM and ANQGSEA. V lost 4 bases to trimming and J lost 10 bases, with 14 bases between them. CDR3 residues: CSVARGTLEQFF. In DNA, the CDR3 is TGCAGCGTTGCCCGAGGGACTTTAGAGCAGTTCTTC.